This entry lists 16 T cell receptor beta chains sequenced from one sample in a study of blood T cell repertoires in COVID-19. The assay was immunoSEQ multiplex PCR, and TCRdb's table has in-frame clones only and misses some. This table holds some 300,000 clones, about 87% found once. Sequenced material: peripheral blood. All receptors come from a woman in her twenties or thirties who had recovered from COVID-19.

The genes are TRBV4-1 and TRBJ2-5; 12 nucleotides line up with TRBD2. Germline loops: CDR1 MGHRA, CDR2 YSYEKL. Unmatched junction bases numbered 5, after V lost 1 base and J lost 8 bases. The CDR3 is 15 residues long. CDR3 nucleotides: TGCGCCAGCAGCCAAGTGACTAGCGGGGGTATTACCCAGTACTTC. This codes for CASSQVTSGGITQYF.

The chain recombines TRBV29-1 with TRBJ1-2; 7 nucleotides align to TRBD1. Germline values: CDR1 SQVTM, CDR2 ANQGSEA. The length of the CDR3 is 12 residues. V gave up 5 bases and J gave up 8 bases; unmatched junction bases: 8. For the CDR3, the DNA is TGCAGCGTTCCGGGACAGAACCTAGGCTACACCTTC. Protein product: CSVPGQNLGYTF.

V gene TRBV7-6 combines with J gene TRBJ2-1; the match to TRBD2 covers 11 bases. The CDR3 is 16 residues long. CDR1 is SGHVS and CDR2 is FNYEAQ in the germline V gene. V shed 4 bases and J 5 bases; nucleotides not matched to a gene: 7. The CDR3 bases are TGTGCCAGCAGCTCGTTTATAGCGGGGGGGAACAATGAGCAGTTCTTC. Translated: CASSSFIAGGNNEQFF. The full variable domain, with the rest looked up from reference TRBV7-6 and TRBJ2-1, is GAGVSQSPRYKVTKRGQDVALRCDPISGHVSLYWYRQALGQGPEFLTYFNYEAQQDKSGLPNDRFSAERPEGSISTLTIQRTEQRDSAMYRCASSSFIAGGNNEQFFGPGTRLTVL.

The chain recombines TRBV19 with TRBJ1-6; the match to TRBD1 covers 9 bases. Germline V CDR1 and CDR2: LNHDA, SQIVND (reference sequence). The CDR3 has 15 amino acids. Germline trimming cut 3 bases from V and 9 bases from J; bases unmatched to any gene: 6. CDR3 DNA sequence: TGTGCCAGTAGTATTCCGGGACAGGGTAGTTCACCCCTCCACTTT. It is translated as CASSIPGQGSSPLHF. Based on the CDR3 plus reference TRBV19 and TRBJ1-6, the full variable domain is DGGITQSPKYLFRKEGQNVTLSCEQNLNHDAMYWYRQDPGQGLRLIYYSQIVNDFQKGDIAEGYSVSREKKESFPLTVTSAQKNPTAFYLCASSIPGQGSSPLHFGNGTRLTVT.

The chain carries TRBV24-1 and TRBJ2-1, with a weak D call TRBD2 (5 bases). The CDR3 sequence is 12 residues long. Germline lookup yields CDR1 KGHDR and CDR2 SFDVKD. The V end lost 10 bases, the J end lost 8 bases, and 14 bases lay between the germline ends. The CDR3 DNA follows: TGTGCCACGGGCGAAGTGAGGGATGAGCAGTTCTTC. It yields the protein CATGEVRDEQFF.

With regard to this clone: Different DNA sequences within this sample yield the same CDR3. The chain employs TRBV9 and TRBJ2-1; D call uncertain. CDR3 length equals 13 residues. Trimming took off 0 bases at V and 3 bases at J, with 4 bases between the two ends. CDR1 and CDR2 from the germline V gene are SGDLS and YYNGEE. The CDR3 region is CASSVESYNEQFF. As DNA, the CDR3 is TGTGCCAGCAGCGTAGAGAGCTACAATGAGCAGTTCTTC. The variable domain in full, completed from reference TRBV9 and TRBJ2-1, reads DSGVTQTPKHLITATGQRVTLRCSPRSGDLSVYWYQQSLDQGLQFLIQYYNGEERAKGNILERFSAQQFPDLHSELNLSSLELGDSALYFCASSVESYNEQFFGPGTRLTVL.

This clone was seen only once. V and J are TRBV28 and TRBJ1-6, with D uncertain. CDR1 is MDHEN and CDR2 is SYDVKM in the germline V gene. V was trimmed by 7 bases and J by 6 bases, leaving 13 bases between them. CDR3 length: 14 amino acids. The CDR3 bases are TGTGCCAGCACCCTCCTTGTTCCTAATTCACCCCTCCACTTT. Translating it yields CASTLLVPNSPLHF.

The CDR3, as DNA: TGCGCCAGCAGCCAGGGGAGACAGGGGGGATATTATGGCTACACCTTC. This gives the protein CASSQGRQGGYYGYTF. The genes are TRBV4-1 and TRBJ1-2; 9 bases fit TRBD1. Per the germline V gene, CDR1 is MGHRA and CDR2 is YSYEKL. This CDR3 contains 16 residues. V gave up 3 bases and J gave up 5 bases; unmatched junction bases: 10.

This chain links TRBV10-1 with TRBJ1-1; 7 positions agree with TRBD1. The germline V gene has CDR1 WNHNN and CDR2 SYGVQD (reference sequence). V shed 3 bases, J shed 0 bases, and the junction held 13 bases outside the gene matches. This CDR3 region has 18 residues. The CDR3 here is CASSETGTVRLLNTEAFF. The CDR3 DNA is TGCGCCAGCAGTGAAACCGGGACAGTCCGACTATTGAACACTGAAGCTTTCTTT.

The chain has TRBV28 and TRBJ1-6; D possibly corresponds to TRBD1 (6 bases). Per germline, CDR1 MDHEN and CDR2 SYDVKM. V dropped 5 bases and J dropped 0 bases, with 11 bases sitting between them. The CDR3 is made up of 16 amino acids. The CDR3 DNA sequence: TGTGCCAGCAGTCCCGGACAGAGCTCCTATAATTCACCCCTCCACTTT. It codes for CASSPGQSSYNSPLHF.

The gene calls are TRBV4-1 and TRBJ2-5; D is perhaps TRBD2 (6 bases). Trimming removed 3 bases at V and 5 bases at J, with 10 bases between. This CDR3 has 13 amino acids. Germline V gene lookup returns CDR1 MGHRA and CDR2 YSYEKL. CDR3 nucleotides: TGCGCCAGCAGCCAGTTACGGGGGGAGACCCAGTACTTC. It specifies CASSQLRGETQYF.

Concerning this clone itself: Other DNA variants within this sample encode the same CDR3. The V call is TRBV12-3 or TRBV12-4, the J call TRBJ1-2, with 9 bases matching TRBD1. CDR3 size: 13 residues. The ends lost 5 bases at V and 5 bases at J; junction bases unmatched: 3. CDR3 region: CASSLDRGYGYTF. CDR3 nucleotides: TGTGCCAGCAGTCTGGACAGGGGATATGGCTACACCTTC.

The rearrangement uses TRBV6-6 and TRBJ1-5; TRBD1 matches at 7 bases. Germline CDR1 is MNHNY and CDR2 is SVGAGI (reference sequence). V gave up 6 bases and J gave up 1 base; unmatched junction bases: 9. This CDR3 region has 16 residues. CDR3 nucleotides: TGTGCCAGCAGGACGGGAGGGACAGCGAGCAATCAGCCCCAGCATTTT. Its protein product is CASRTGGTASNQPQHF.

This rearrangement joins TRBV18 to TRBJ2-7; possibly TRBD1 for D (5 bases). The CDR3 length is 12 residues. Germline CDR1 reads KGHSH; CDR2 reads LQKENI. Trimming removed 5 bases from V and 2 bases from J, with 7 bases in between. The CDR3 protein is CASSSDTYEQYF. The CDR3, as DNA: TGTGCCAGCTCATCGGACACCTACGAGCAGTACTTC.

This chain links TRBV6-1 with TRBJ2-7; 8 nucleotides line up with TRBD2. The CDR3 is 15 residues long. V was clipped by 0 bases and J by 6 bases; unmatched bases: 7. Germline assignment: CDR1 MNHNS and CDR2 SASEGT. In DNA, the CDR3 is TGTGCCAGCAGTGAAGCGCTTCGGGAGGGTGGCGAGCAGTACTTC. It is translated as CASSEALREGGEQYF.

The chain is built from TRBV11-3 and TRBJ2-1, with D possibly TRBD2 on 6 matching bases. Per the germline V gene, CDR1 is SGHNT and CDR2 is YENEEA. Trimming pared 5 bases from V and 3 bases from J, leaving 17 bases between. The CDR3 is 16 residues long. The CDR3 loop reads CASSQTTSSYYNEQFF. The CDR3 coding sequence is TGTGCCAGCAGCCAGACCACTAGCTCTTACTACAATGAGCAGTTCTTC.